This T cell receptor (beta chain) was captured by sequencing in a study of patients and donors after allogeneic stem cell transplantation. TCRdb recomputed calls from the RT-PCR reads with MiXCR, one row per CDR3 protein. The sample has about a million distinct CDR3 sequences, roughly 17% seen once. The CDR3 has 15 residues. The germline V and J ends were trimmed by 6 bases and 2 bases, with 15 bases remaining between them. The germline V gene encodes CDR1 ENHRY and CDR2 SYGVKD. Sequenced sample: blood, either unsorted or a sorted T cell fraction (not recorded which). The chain employs TRBV10-3 and TRBJ2-3, with D possibly TRBD1 on 6 matching bases. The sequence was obtained from a human donor who was either an allogeneic HSCT recipient or a stem cell or donor lymphocyte infusion donor (not recorded which). It is not recorded whose cells these are; they may come from a transplant donor. The CDR3 reads CAIRRQDNPTDTQYF. The CDR3 nucleotides are TGTGCCATCAGGCGACAGGACAACCCCACAGATACGCAGTATTTT.